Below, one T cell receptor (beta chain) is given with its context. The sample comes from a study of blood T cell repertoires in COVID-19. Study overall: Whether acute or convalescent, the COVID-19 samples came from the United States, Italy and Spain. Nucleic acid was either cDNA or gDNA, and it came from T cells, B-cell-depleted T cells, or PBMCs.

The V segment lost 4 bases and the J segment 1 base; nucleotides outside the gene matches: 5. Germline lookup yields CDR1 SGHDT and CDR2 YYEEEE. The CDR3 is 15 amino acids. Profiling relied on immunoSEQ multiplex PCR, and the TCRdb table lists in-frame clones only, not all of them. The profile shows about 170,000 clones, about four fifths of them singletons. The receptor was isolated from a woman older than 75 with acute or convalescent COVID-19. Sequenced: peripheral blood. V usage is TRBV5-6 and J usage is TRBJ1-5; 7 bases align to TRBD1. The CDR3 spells CASSLGQASNQPQHF. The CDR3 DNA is TGTGCCAGCAGCCTAGGACAGGCCAGCAATCAGCCCCAGCATTTT.